This T cell receptor beta chain stems from a study of blood T cell repertoires in COVID-19. The assay was immunoSEQ multiplex PCR, and TCRdb's table has in-frame clones only and misses some. The data contain 35,000 to 45,000 clones, 80% to 90% of them seen just once; the ten biggest clones take up roughly 5%. V was pared by 6 bases and J by 4 bases, with 9 bases of the junction left unmatched. The length of the CDR3 is 15 residues. Germline V gene lookup returns CDR1 MDHEN and CDR2 SYDVKM. The sample comprised peripheral blood. The genes are TRBV28 and TRBJ2-3, with 8 bases fitting TRBD2. The source of this sequence is a man in his forties or fifties with active COVID-19. CDR3 DNA sequence: TGTGCCAGCAGCTTAAGCGGGAGCGGATCAGATACGCAGTATTTT. Translation: CASSLSGSGSDTQYF.